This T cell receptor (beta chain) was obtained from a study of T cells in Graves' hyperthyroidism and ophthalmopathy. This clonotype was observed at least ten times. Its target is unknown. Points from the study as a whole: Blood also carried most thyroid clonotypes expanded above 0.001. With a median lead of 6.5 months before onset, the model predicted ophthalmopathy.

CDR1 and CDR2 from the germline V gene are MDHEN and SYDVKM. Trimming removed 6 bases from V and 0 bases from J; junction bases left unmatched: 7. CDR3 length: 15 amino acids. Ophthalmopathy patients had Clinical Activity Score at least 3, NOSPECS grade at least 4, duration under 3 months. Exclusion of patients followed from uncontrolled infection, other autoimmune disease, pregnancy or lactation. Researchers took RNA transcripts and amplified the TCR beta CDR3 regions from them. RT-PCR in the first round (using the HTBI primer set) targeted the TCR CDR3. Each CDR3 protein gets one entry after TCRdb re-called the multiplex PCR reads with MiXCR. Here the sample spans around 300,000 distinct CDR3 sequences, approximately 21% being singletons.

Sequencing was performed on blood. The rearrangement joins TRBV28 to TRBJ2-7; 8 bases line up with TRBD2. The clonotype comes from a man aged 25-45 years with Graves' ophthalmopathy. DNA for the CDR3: TGTGCCAGCAGCAGAAGCGGGAGTAGCTCCTACGAGCAGTACTTC. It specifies CASSRSGSSSYEQYF. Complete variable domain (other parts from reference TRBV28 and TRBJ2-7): DVKVTQSSRYLVKRTGEKVFLECVQDMDHENMFWYRQDPGLGLRLIYFSYDVKMKEKGDIPEGYSVSREKKERFSLILESASTNQTSMYLCASSRSGSSSYEQYFGPGTRLTVT.